This T cell receptor (beta chain) was found in a study of cytomegalovirus exposure and HLA in healthy donors. V lost 4 bases to trimming and J lost 5 bases, with 16 bases between them. There are 16 residues in the CDR3. Per germline, CDR1 SGDLS and CDR2 YYNGEE. As concerns this clone: Its antigen is as yet unknown.

PCR involved 60 Vbeta and 13 Jbeta primers. TCRdb's copy holds only in-frame clones and misses some; the assay was immunoSEQ multiplex PCR. The sample lists 200,000 to 250,000 clones, 70% to 80% seen once, with less than 3.5% in the top ten. Regarding the study as a whole: With further analysis later on, most CMV-associated TCR beta chains appeared HLA-restricted. Per a later analysis, HLA-associated TCR beta chains showed more clonal expansion than other, equally common TCR beta chains. Analyses of presence and absence presupposed an approximately uniform sequencing depth across donors. Later analysis reportedly placed an Asian-associated ancestry cluster below the roughly 680-donor mean in N-insertions.

V usage is TRBV9 and J usage is TRBJ1-6, with D perhaps matching TRBD1 (6 bases). The clonotype originates from a woman under 40 in good health and CMV-seronegative. Sequencing was performed on PBMCs. CDR3 residues: CASSPYRALDNSPLHF. In DNA, the CDR3 is TGTGCCAGCAGCCCCTACAGGGCTTTAGATAATTCACCCCTCCACTTT.